This TCR beta chain comes out of a study of graft-versus-host responses after intestinal transplantation. This CDR3 has 15 amino acids. Germline-derived CDR1 and CDR2 are MNHEY and SMNVEV (reference sequence). V was pared by 3 bases and J by 9 bases, with 18 bases between. Produced via immunoSEQ multiplex PCR; TCRdb's table is partial and in-frame only. The table has 10,000 to 15,000 clones, approximately 88% seen once; the top ten hold roughly 9%. This clonotype was obtained from a human patient who received an intestinal transplant, so some T cells may come from the graft donor. The sequencing used PBMCs, collected about 300 days after intestinal transplant. The V call is TRBV27, the J call TRBJ2-1, with D possibly TRBD1 on 6 matching bases. The CDR3 is CASSLGAGLLSEQFF. The CDR3 nucleotides are TGTGCCAGCAGTTTGGGGGCGGGTTTGCTCAGTGAGCAGTTCTTC.